The 5 T cell receptor beta chains presented below share a single source sample, sequenced in a study of response to subunit inactivated influenza vaccine. Each CDR3 protein is one row after TCRdb ran MiXCR on the RT-PCR reads. The sample carries 750,000 to 850,000 distinct CDR3 sequences, 18% recorded once. This material consisted of PBMCs from blood, taken approximately 5 days after vaccination. These receptors all come from a man aged 50 to 60 who received an inactivated influenza vaccine.

This clonotype was observed a handful of times. The chain uses TRBV14 and TRBJ1-6; a weak D match, TRBD1 (5 bases). V dropped 2 bases and J dropped 9 bases, with 8 bases sitting between them. CDR1 and CDR2 from the germline V gene are SGHDN and FVKESK. The CDR3 spans 13 residues. The CDR3 nucleotides read TGTGCCAGCAGCCAATCACAGGTTTCACCCCTCCACTTT. Translated, it gives CASSQSQVSPLHF.

The chain uses TRBV29-1 and TRBJ2-3; 10 nucleotides agree with TRBD1. Germline V gene sequence: CDR1 SQVTM, CDR2 ANQGSEA. V dropped 7 bases and J dropped 5; count of bases not matched to a gene: 9. CDR3 length: 14 residues. CDR3 protein: CSGVGTGEVDTQYF. Here the CDR3 DNA reads TGCAGCGGGGTCGGGACAGGGGAAGTAGATACGCAGTATTTT.

This clonotype was seen only a few times. The CDR3 reads CAISARGEGASDTQYF. CDR3 coding DNA: TGTGCCATCAGTGCACGCGGGGAGGGGGCCTCAGATACGCAGTATTTT. The V gene is TRBV10-3, the J gene TRBJ2-3, with D perhaps matching TRBD1 or TRBD2 (7 bases each). V was shortened by 4 bases and J by 4 bases, with 18 bases between the two germline ends. Germline CDR1 reads ENHRY; CDR2 reads SYGVKD. The CDR3 has 16 amino acids.

The genes are TRBV3-1 and TRBJ2-5; TRBD1 agrees at 8 bases. Looked up from germline, CDR1 is LGHDT and CDR2 is YNNKEL (reference sequence). After removal of 4 bases from V and 6 bases from J, the junction contained 7 bases not matched to a gene. This CDR3 has 14 amino acids. The CDR3 sequence: CASSPRQGRKTQYF. The DNA for the CDR3 is TGTGCCAGCAGCCCACGACAGGGGAGGAAGACCCAGTACTTC.

The chain joins TRBV5-1 to TRBJ2-1; 10 bases match TRBD2. The CDR3 consists of 16 residues. Trimming at V came to 0 bases and at J to 15 bases, leaving 15 bases not matched to a gene. The germline V gene has CDR1 SGHRS and CDR2 YFSETQ. DNA of the CDR3: TGCGCCAGCAGCTTGGATCTCACTACTAGCGGGGTTGGTCGGTTCTTC. It translates to CASSLDLTTSGVGRFF.